The 27 T cell receptor beta chains reported below all come from one sample, sequenced in a study of cytomegalovirus exposure and HLA in healthy donors. With 60 Vbeta and 13 Jbeta primers, the PCR was carried out. The data were produced by immunoSEQ multiplex PCR, yet TCRdb's version contains in-frame clones alone and is incomplete. The sample has 150,000 to 200,000 clones, more than 65% seen once. Sequenced input: PBMCs. Every receptor here comes from a man aged 35 to 55 in good health and CMV-seropositive.

V gene TRBV28 combines with J gene TRBJ1-4; unclear D gene. The CDR3 is made up of 12 amino acids. Germline V lookup: CDR1 MDHEN, CDR2 SYDVKM. V was clipped by 5 bases and J by 8 bases, with 9 bases between them. CDR3 nucleotides: TGTGCCAGCAGTGAATTTCTAGAAAAACTGTTTTTT. It specifies CASSEFLEKLFF.

The chain joins TRBV5-5 to TRBJ1-2; TRBD1 aligns across 11 bases. Germline lookup yields CDR1 SGHKS and CDR2 YYEKEE (reference sequence). The length of the CDR3 is 16 residues. J lost 8 bases, V lost 0 bases, and 9 bases had no gene match. This chain's CDR3 is CASSLAPKGQGGGYTF. As DNA, the CDR3 is TGTGCCAGCAGCTTGGCACCTAAGGGACAGGGGGGCGGCTACACCTTC.

This clone was seen a single time. The chain joins TRBV15 to TRBJ1-6; tentatively, D is TRBD1 (6 bases). V lost 6 bases and J lost 8, with 17 bases in between. CDR1 LNHNV and CDR2 YYDKDF come from the germline V gene (reference sequence). This CDR3 region has 15 residues. In nucleotides, the CDR3 is TGTGCCACCAGAGCAAGTGGGGGCGCGGATTCACCCCTCCACTTT. Protein sequence: CATRASGGADSPLHF. Full variable domain (outside the CDR3, taken from reference TRBV15 and TRBJ1-6): DAMVIQNPRYQVTQFGKPVTLSCSQTLNHNVMYWYQQKSSQAPKLLFHYYDKDFNNEADTPDNFQSRRPNTSFCFLDIRSPGLGDTAMYLCATRASGGADSPLHFGNGTRLTVT.

The J gene is TRBJ2-3, the V gene TRBV9; D gene ambiguous. V gave up 0 bases and J gave up 4 bases, with 9 bases separating them. The CDR3 covers 14 residues. Looked up from germline, CDR1 is SGDLS and CDR2 is YYNGEE. CDR3 DNA sequence: TGTGCCAGCAGCGTAGGCCAGTTCCCAGATACGCAGTATTTT. Its translation is CASSVGQFPDTQYF.

This sequence joins TRBV15 and TRBJ1-1; D ambiguous. CDR3 length: 14 residues. Trimming pared 1 base from V and 6 bases from J, leaving 12 bases between. CDR1 and CDR2 (germline): LNHNV, YYDKDF (reference sequence). The DNA for the CDR3 is TGTGCCACCAGCAGAGGGTGGTCCGGGGCTGAAGCTTTCTTT. Encoded protein: CATSRGWSGAEAFF.

The genes are TRBV7-9 and TRBJ1-1, with TRBD1 as a possible D gene (5 bases). There are 15 residues in the CDR3. Germline V gene sequence: CDR1 SEHNR, CDR2 FQNEAQ (reference sequence). V was cut by 2 bases and J by 0 bases, with 10 bases left in between. CDR3 protein: CASSLSKGMNTEAFF. For the CDR3, the DNA is TGTGCCAGCAGCTTAAGTAAGGGGATGAACACTGAAGCTTTCTTT.

This chain connects TRBV7-3 to TRBJ1-2, with D possibly being TRBD1 (6 bases). Germline V CDR1 and CDR2: SGHTA, FQGTGA. V was shortened by 4 bases and J by 3 bases, with 18 bases between the two germline ends. CDR3 length: 16 amino acids. The CDR3 coding sequence is TGTGCCAGCAGCTCCACCGTGGGGGACACCTACTATGGCTACACCTTC. This gives the protein CASSSTVGDTYYGYTF.

The chain is built from TRBV13 and TRBJ1-3; D is unclear. There are 14 residues in the CDR3. With 5 bases removed from V and 0 bases from J, the gap between germline ends came to 8 bases. The germline CDR1 and CDR2 sequences are PRHDT and FYEKMQ (reference sequence). The CDR3 reads CASSPAYSGNTIYF. DNA for the CDR3: TGTGCCAGCAGCCCCGCGTACTCTGGAAACACCATATATTTT.

A single count supports this clone. This chain uses TRBV5-1 with TRBJ2-7; 10 bases map to TRBD2. The CDR3 covers 16 residues. The V segment lost 0 bases and the J segment 6 bases; nucleotides outside the gene matches: 9. Germline values: CDR1 SGHRS, CDR2 YFSETQ. CDR3 DNA: TGCGCCAGCAGCTTGGCAGAGCGGGGGGGCCGCATCGAGCAGTACTTC. Protein: CASSLAERGGRIEQYF. The complete variable domain, with remaining parts taken from reference TRBV5-1 and TRBJ2-7, reads KAGVTQTPRYLIKTRGQQVTLSCSPISGHRSVSWYQQTPGQGLQFLFEYFSETQRNKGNFPGRFSGRQFSNSRSEMNVSTLELGDSALYLCASSLAERGGRIEQYFGPGTRLTVT.

For the CDR3, the DNA is TGCGCCAGCAGCATGGACAGGGGGACCTACGAGCAGTACTTC. Residues: CASSMDRGTYEQYF. The gene calls are TRBV4-1 and TRBJ2-7; 10 bases fit TRBD1. V gave up 5 bases and J gave up 2 bases; unmatched junction bases: 3. The CDR3 spans 14 residues. Germline-derived CDR1 and CDR2 are MGHRA and YSYEKL.

This clone was seen just once. The chain combines TRBV4-2 with TRBJ2-1, with TRBD2 matching 10 bases. This CDR3 spans 16 amino acids. J gave up 7 bases and V 0 bases, and 6 bases lay outside the gene matches. The germline gives CDR1 LGHNA, CDR2 YNFKEQ. In DNA form, the CDR3 reads TGTGCCAGCAGCCAAGATTGGCTAGCGGGGGTTAATGAGCAGTTCTTC. Translation gives CASSQDWLAGVNEQFF.

The chain couples TRBV4-3 to TRBJ2-1; tentative D call: TRBD1 (5 bases). Trimming removed 0 bases from V and 5 bases from J, with 8 bases in between. The CDR3 loop spans 14 amino acids. CDR1 is LGHNA and CDR2 is YSLEER in the germline V gene. CDR3 sequence: CASSQEPRDNEQFF. CDR3 in DNA: TGCGCCAGCAGCCAAGAACCCAGGGACAATGAGCAGTTCTTC.

On this clone itself: A much larger clone differs from this one at a single base, so this may be a read error. This chain links TRBV5-5 with TRBJ1-1, with D tentatively TRBD1 (6 bases). V was clipped by 4 bases and J by 1 base, with 8 bases between them. The V gene's germline CDR1 is SGHKS and CDR2 YYEKEE (reference sequence). The CDR3 consists of 13 residues. The chain's CDR3 is CASSPTGNTEAFF. CDR3 DNA: TGTGCCAGCAGCCCGACAGGGAACACTGAAGCTTTCTTT.

The genes are TRBV6-5 and TRBJ1-5; no reliable D call. The germline V and J ends were trimmed by 6 bases and 10 bases, with 10 bases remaining between them. The CDR3 length is 11 residues. Looked up from germline, CDR1 is MNHEY and CDR2 is SVGAGI. Written as DNA, the CDR3 is TGTGCCAGCAGCCGGGAGGCTCCCCAGCATTTT. Its translation is CASSREAPQHF.

In the case of this clone: Germline and junction disagree at one end, which may indicate a read error. The chain couples TRBV30 to TRBJ2-1, with 10 bases matching TRBD2. CDR1 is GTSNPN, CDR2 SVGIG, per germline (reference sequence). The CDR3 has 14 residues. CDR3 region: CARSVLAGNNEQFF. CDR3 coding DNA: TGTGCCCGGAGTGTACTAGCGGGGAACAATGAGCAGTTCTTC.

The CDR3 spells CASSVTGEGGYTF. Written as DNA, the CDR3 is TGTGCCAGCAGCGTGACAGGGGAAGGTGGCTACACCTTC. The chain carries TRBV5-5 and TRBJ1-2; TRBD1 aligns across 8 bases. CDR1 is SGHKS, CDR2 YYEKEE, per germline (reference sequence). V lost 4 bases, J lost 7 bases, and 6 bases stayed unmatched. The CDR3 has 13 residues.

J is TRBJ2-1 and V is TRBV4-1; TRBD2 agrees at 10 bases. J was trimmed by 8 bases and V by 0 bases; bases with no gene match: 13. The CDR3 spans 18 residues. Germline V gene lookup returns CDR1 MGHRA and CDR2 YSYEKL. The CDR3 DNA reads as TGCGCCAGCAGCCAAGATTTTTTCCAAGCGGGGGGGCTCGATGAGCAGTTCTTC. This translates into CASSQDFFQAGGLDEQFF.

The rearrangement links TRBV5-1 to TRBJ2-1; 13 bases match TRBD2. The germline V gene encodes CDR1 SGHRS and CDR2 YFSETQ. V shed 0 bases, J shed 6 bases, and the junction held 3 bases outside the gene matches. The CDR3 has 16 amino acids. This chain's CDR3 is CASSLGTSGGLNEQFF. The CDR3 DNA reads TGCGCCAGCAGCTTGGGGACTAGCGGGGGTCTCAATGAGCAGTTCTTC.

J is TRBJ1-1 and V is TRBV5-6; 7 bases are a match to TRBD1. The CDR3 runs to 17 residues. With V trimmed by 0 bases and J by 3 bases, 11 bases remained unmatched. The germline CDR1 and CDR2 sequences are SGHDT and YYEEEE. The CDR3 DNA reads as TGTGCCAGCAGCTTGGGGACAGGATCCCTTTGGGACACTGAAGCTTTCTTT. It is translated as CASSLGTGSLWDTEAFF.

The chain joins TRBV7-9 to TRBJ2-5, with 9 nucleotides matching TRBD1. Per germline, CDR1 SEHNR and CDR2 FQNEAQ (reference sequence). This CDR3 is built from 15 residues. V gave up 4 bases and J gave up 6 bases; unmatched junction bases: 9. CDR3 DNA: TGTGCCAGCAGCTCCGCCGGGACAGGGAGACAGACCCAGTACTTC. Translated, it gives CASSSAGTGRQTQYF.

This chain joins TRBV27 and TRBJ1-2; TRBD1 matches 8 bases. After removal of 6 bases from V and 8 bases from J, the junction contained 8 bases not matched to a gene. Germline loops: CDR1 MNHEY, CDR2 SMNVEV (reference sequence). The CDR3 covers 13 residues. CDR3 amino acids: CASRTGDPKGYTF. The CDR3 nucleotides read TGTGCCAGCAGGACAGGGGACCCCAAGGGCTACACCTTC.

This clone was seen a handful of times. The chain has TRBV27 and TRBJ1-1; TRBD1 might be the D (5 bases). Trimming removed 5 bases from V and 7 bases from J, with 14 bases in between. Germline assignment: CDR1 MNHEY and CDR2 SMNVEV (reference sequence). This CDR3 has 13 residues. Written as DNA, the CDR3 is TGTGCCAGCAGTACATCGCCAGGGAATGAAGCTTTCTTT. This encodes CASSTSPGNEAFF.

This rearrangement joins TRBV7-2 to TRBJ2-1; 7 nucleotides agree with TRBD1. Germline-derived CDR1 and CDR2 are SGHTA and FQGNSA. The CDR3 runs 16 residues. The V gene end was trimmed by 0 bases and the J gene end by 4 bases; junction bases not matched to a gene: 6. Written as DNA, the CDR3 is TGTGCCAGCAGCTTAGCGCCCGGGACAGCTTACAATGAGCAGTTCTTC. It encodes CASSLAPGTAYNEQFF.

This chain uses TRBV5-6 with TRBJ2-1; 7 positions match TRBD2. V was clipped by 3 bases and J by 10 bases; unmatched bases: 13. In germline, CDR1 is SGHDT, CDR2 YYEEEE. The CDR3 totals 15 residues. The CDR3 spells CASSSPVLAISEQFF. The CDR3 bases are TGTGCCAGCAGCTCCCCGGTACTAGCGATTTCCGAGCAGTTCTTC.

This clone was found once. The CDR3 sequence: CAWEPGANQPQHF. The DNA for the CDR3 is TGTGCCTGGGAACCCGGAGCCAATCAGCCCCAGCATTTT. V gene TRBV30 combines with J gene TRBJ1-5; D unresolved. The CDR3 spans 13 residues. Germline values: CDR1 GTSNPN, CDR2 SVGIG (reference sequence). The V end was cut by 5 bases, the J end by 3 bases, with 11 bases between.

The rearrangement joins TRBV7-9 to TRBJ1-4; possibly TRBD1 for D (6 bases). Deletions cut 4 bases from V and 1 base from J, with 10 bases between. The CDR3 totals 15 residues. The germline V gene has CDR1 SEHNR and CDR2 FQNEAQ (reference sequence). CDR3 coding DNA: TGTGCCAGCAGCTCGCAGGGGCGAACTAATGAAAAACTGTTTTTT. The encoded protein is CASSSQGRTNEKLFF. Drawing the rest from reference TRBV7-9 and TRBJ1-4, the complete variable domain is DTGVSQNPRHKITKRGQNVTFRCDPISEHNRLYWYRQTLGQGPEFLTYFQNEAQLEKSRLLSDRFSAERPKGSFSTLEIQRTEQGDSAMYLCASSSQGRTNEKLFFGSGTQLSVL.

The rearrangement joins TRBV5-8 to TRBJ2-1, with D maybe TRBD2 (5 bases). The CDR3 consists of 15 residues. V was cut by 2 bases and J by 8 bases, with 17 bases left in between. Germline CDR1 is SGHTS and CDR2 is YDEGEE. This CDR3 is CASSFERRSYDEQFF. In DNA, the CDR3 is TGTGCCAGCAGCTTTGAGCGGCGATCATATGATGAGCAGTTCTTC.